Ten or more counts support the clone carrying this TCR beta chain. What it recognizes is unknown. As part of library construction, unique molecular identifiers were attached to individual cDNA molecules. TCRdb used MiXCR to reprocess the 5' RACE reads, holding one entry per CDR3 protein. The sample yields 25,000 or so distinct CDR3 sequences, less than 6% seen once. The data stem from a study of early T cells in non-severe SARS-CoV-2 infection. Study background: Sequencing input comprised bulk RNA from unsorted whole blood; chain pairing was not available. Study outcomes and limitations: CD4 and private specificities were missed by VDJdb matching, which favored anti-spike CD8 responses.

The CDR3 length is 16 residues. With 0 bases removed from V and 4 bases from J, the gap between germline ends came to 13 bases. Germline V gene sequence: CDR1 LNHDA, CDR2 SQIVND (reference sequence). Sequencing was done on a sample of whole blood. V gene TRBV19 combines with J gene TRBJ1-5; a possible D gene is TRBD1 (6 bases). The receptor was isolated from an adult who was a healthcare worker with PCR-confirmed SARS-CoV-2 infection or an uninfected control (not recorded which). The CDR3 sequence is CASSIEGGRLNQPQHF. For the CDR3, the DNA is TGTGCCAGTAGTATAGAAGGGGGACGCTTAAATCAGCCCCAGCATTTT.